The clone carrying this TCR beta chain was counted only a few times. What it binds is not known. MiXCR, run by TCRdb on the reads, gives a single entry per CDR3 protein. There are roughly 990,000 distinct CDR3 sequences in the sample; roughly 30% occur only once, and over 11% lies in the top ten. The data originate from a study of T cell repertoires in cytomegalovirus infection. Study as a whole: As its CMV epitopes, the study selected recently identified HLA-C-restricted and well-studied HLA-B-restricted targets. Shared public TCR beta signatures pointed to both CMV infection and a matching HLA type.

Trimming took 2 bases from V and 4 from J, leaving 9 bases between them. The CDR3 covers 14 residues. Germline V gene data show CDR1 as MGHDK and CDR2 as SYGVNS. Whole-study findings and limits: Clonotypes of TCR beta that were HLA-C-restricted and CMV-specific dominated the ex vivo response. Summed frequency of shared TCR beta families picked out CMV carriers who also had the relevant HLA.

The chain recombines TRBV25-1 with TRBJ2-1, with D possibly matching TRBD2 (5 bases). The receptor comes from a human donor in good health (CMV status not recorded). Some clones in this sample may be carry-over from other donors' samples. The sequenced sample was cultured CD8+ T cells from PBMCs, obtained from culture after CMV antigen stimulation. For the CDR3, the DNA is TGTGCCAGCAGTGAACAGGAGGTATACAATGAGCAGTTCTTC. Translated: CASSEQEVYNEQFF. The variable domain in full, with the rest retrieved from reference TRBV25-1 and TRBJ2-1, is EADIYQTPRYLVIGTGKKITLECSQTMGHDKMYWYQQDPGMELHLIHYSYGVNSTEKGDLSSESTVSRIRTEHFPLTLESARPSHTSQYLCASSEQEVYNEQFFGPGTRLTVL.